What follows is one TCR beta chain and its context. Most PBMC samples had 480 ng input DNA in six replicates. Some clones are missing from TCRdb's copy, which holds only in-frame ones; the method was immunoSEQ multiplex PCR. This repertoire shows 11,000 to 15,000 clones, around 80% found once; its top ten account for 2% to 2.5%. This entry belongs to a study of neoadjuvant anti-PD-1 for oral cavity cancer. Specified time point: after neoadjuvant nivolumab, at surgical resection. These newly diagnosed stage II-IVA oral cavity squamous cell carcinoma patients had no prior systemic or radiation treatment. Trimming shortened V by 4 bases and J by 1 base, and 9 bases separated the two germline ends. This CDR3 contains 14 residues. The germline CDR1 and CDR2 sequences are SGHTA and FQGTGA.

This chain connects TRBV7-3 to TRBJ2-3; perhaps TRBD1 as D (6 bases). This TCR derives from a person between 35 and 79 years old with oral cavity squamous cell carcinoma. Here the sequenced sample was PBMCs, taken after nivolumab (anti-PD-1) treatment. CDR3: CASSSRQGTDTQYF. CDR3 nucleotide sequence: TGTGCCAGCAGCTCCAGACAGGGCACAGATACGCAGTATTTT.